Listed here is a single T cell receptor beta chain. No cognate antigen has been identified for it. Qualities for individual bases were not recorded, and no much larger clone is one base off. Using a constant-region primer and ProtoScript II reverse transcriptase, TCRbeta-specific cDNA was reverse-transcribed from 500 ng total RNA. Three nested multiplex PCR rounds, following a slightly modified ARM-PCR procedure, were used to build the TCRbeta libraries. Multiplex TRBV1-TRBV30 forward primers and a Cbeta reverse primer were used in the first two PCR rounds, each of which was run for about 10 cycles. Sample barcodes and Illumina adapters were attached in a final 25-cycle PCR using Deep VentR polymerase. Before sequencing, amplicons between 200 and 500 bp were purified from gel using a QIAquick gel extraction kit. An Illumina HiSeq 2500 was used to sequence the TCRbeta amplicons with 250-bp paired-end reads. Per the original workflow: Reads were quality-trimmed with Trimmomatic v0.33, and paired reads were merged with FLASH v1.2.11 to recover full CDR3 sequences. V, D and J germline segments were assigned to the rearranged TCRbeta sequences by MiGEC v1.2.1b. Clonotype statistics, along with Shannon-Wiener diversity indices, were calculated using VDJtools v1.0.0. Except for diversity analysis, only each sample's 250 most abundant clonotypes were used in subsequent analyses to reduce sampling bias. TCRdb took the public reads, trimmed them with fastp at Q25, ran MiXCR for clone calling and kept in-frame beta chains. When rows share a CDR3 protein, they turn into one entry using the most common DNA and genes. The authors' filters were not applied to this entry. Within this sample are around 330,000 distinct CDR3 sequences, with 60% to 80% of them counted one time only. Together, the top ten hold roughly 9% of the sample.

The CDR3 spans 15 residues, from the cysteine through the phenylalanine. Just CDR3 DNA is preserved here, 45 bases in frame from base 1. CDR1 and CDR2 are drawn from the germline V gene (reference sequence): MNHNY, SVGAGI. Trimming takes 8 bases off V and 5 bases off J; junction bases not matched to a gene: 13. The sample belongs to a study of tumor-infiltrating lymphocytes in primary liver carcinoma (dated by TCRdb to between 2016 and 2019). For context, the study as a whole: Between late 2015 and March 2016, about five patients in China with histopathologically diagnosed primary liver carcinoma had their tumors surgically resected. Technical replicate repertoires showed high reproducibility, with mean shared-clone rates roughly 0.89 and correlation coefficients above 0.95. Each sample produced roughly 3.5 to 7.13 million productive TCRbeta reads, and read depth showed no significant difference between tissue types. Hepatocellular carcinoma (four) or combined HCC and intrahepatic cholangiocarcinoma (one) was present in the five patients, who were three men and two women aged 30 to 69 years. A total of roughly 35 specimens from 5 patients, comprising approximately 25 tumor regions, 5 adjacent noncancerous liver tissues and 5 peripheral blood samples, were covered by TCRbeta repertoire sequencing. Across five regions of each liver tumor, along with adjacent normal tissue and blood, the study brought together TCRbeta repertoire sequencing, expression microarrays and whole-exome sequencing. The tumors of the five patients were staged as T1-T3 N0M0, with maximum diameters ranging from about 4 to 10 cm. General study outcomes and caveats: Because the samples were bulk and unsorted, CD4+ and CD8+ T cell repertoires could not be compared. Only four or five patients were included in the study, and the authors note that the findings should be validated in a larger study. The top 250 clones made up a significantly larger repertoire fraction in tumors than in blood (p = 0.039). Only the TCR beta chain was sequenced, so true repertoire diversity is likely underestimated because unpaired alpha chains were not captured. Consistent with antigen-driven expansion, pairs of tumor regions showed higher repertoire overlap (mean about 36%) than either tumor-adjacent pairs (about 17%) or tumor-blood pairs (approximately 15%).

TRIzol reagent was used to extract blood RNA from unsorted whole blood, while the DNeasy Blood & Tissue kit provided the germline DNA. At the time of sampling, the patients had chronic HBV infection and had not received any treatment. Before surgery, roughly 4.2 milliliters of peripheral blood were drawn into K2EDTA tubes. Recombination joined TRBV6-6 with TRBJ2-5, and 8 junctional nucleotides match TRBD1. The sequence was collected from a man aged 35-49 years with primary liver carcinoma and hepatitis B virus infection. The specimen sequenced was peripheral blood. The nucleotide sequence is given as TGTGCCAGCGGTCCGGACAGGGTGATGCGGGAGACCCAGTACTTC. Translated, it gives CASGPDRVMRETQYF.